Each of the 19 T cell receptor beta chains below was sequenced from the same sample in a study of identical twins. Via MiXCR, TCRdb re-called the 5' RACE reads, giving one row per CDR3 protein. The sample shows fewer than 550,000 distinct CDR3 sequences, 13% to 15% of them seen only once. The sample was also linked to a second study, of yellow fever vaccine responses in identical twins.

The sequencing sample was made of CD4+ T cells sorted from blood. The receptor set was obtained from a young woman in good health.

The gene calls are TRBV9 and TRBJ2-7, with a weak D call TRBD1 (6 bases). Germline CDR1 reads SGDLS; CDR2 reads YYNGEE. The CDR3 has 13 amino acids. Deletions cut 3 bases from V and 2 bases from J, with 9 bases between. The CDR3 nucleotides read TGTGCCAGCAGCGACGGACAGACCTACGAGCAGTACTTC. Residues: CASSDGQTYEQYF.

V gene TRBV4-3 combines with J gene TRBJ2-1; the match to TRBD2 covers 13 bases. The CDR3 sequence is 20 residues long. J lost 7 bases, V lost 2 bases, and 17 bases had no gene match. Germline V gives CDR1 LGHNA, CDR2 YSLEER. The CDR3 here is CASSQTALRRPGLAGNEQFF. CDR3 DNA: TGCGCCAGCAGCCAAACCGCTCTGAGGAGGCCGGGACTAGCGGGAAATGAGCAGTTCTTC.

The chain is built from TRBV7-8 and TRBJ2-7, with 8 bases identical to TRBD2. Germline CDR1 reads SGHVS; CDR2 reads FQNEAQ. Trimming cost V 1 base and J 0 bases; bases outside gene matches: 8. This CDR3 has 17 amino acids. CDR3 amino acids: CASSLDLLAVPSYEQYF. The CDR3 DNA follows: TGTGCCAGCAGCTTAGATTTACTAGCGGTGCCCTCCTACGAGCAGTACTTC.

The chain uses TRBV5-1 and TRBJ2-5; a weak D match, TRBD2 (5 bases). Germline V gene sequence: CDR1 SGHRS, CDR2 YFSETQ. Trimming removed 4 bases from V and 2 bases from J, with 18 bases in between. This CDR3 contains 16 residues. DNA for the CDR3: TGCGCCAGCAGCCTCCCGGACTCAAGCGATCAAGAGACCCAGTACTTC. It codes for CASSLPDSSDQETQYF.

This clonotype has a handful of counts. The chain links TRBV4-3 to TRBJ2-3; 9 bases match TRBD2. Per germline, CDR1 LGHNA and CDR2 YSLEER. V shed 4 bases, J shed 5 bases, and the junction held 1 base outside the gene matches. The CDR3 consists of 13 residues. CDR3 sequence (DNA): TGCGCCAGCAGCCGCGGGAGGGGAGATACGCAGTATTTT. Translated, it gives CASSRGRGDTQYF.

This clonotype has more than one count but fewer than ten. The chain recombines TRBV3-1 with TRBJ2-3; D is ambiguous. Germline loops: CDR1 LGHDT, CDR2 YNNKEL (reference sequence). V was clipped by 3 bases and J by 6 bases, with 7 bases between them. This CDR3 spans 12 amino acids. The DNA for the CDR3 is TGTGCCAGCAGCCAGATCGGGGATACGCAGTATTTT. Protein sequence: CASSQIGDTQYF.

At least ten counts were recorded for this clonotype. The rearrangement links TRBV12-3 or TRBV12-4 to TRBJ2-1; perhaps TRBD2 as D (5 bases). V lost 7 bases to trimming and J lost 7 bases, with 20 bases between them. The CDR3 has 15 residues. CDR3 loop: CASTYLPGRGNEQFF. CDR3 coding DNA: TGTGCCAGCACCTACCTCCCGGGCCGGGGAAATGAGCAGTTCTTC.

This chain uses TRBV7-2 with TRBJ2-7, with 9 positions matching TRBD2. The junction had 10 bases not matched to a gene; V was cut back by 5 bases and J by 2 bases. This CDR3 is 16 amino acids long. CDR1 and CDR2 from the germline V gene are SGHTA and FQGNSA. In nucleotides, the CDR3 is TGTGCCAGCAGCCAAAGACTAGCGGCGGTGGCCTACGAGCAGTACTTC. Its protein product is CASSQRLAAVAYEQYF.

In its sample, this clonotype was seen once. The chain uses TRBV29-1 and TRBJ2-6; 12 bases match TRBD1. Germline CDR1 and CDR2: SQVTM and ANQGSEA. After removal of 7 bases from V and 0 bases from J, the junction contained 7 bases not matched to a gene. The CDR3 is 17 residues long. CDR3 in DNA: TGCAGCGCCCTCGGGGACAGGGGGCCCTCTGGGGCCAACGTCCTGACTTTC. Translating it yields CSALGDRGPSGANVLTF.

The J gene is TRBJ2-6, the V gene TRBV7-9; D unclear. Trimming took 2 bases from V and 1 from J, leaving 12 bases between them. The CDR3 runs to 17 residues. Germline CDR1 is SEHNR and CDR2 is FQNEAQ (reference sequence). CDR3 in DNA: TGTGCCAGCAGCTTATCGGCAGGCACTTCTGGGGCCAACGTCCTGACTTTC. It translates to CASSLSAGTSGANVLTF.

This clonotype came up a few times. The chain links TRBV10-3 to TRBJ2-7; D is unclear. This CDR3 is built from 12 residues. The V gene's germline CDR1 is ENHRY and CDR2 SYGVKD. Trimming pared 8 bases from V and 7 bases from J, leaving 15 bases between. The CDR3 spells CAIASDIWEQYF. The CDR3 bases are TGTGCCATCGCTTCCGACATATGGGAGCAGTACTTC.

The CDR3 DNA follows: TGTGCCAGCAGCTCACCTCGACTAGCGGTAAGCTCCTACGAGCAGTACTTC. Encoded protein: CASSSPRLAVSSYEQYF. The V and J genes are TRBV5-6 and TRBJ2-7; 9 bases line up with TRBD2. CDR3 length: 17 residues. Germline CDR1 and CDR2: SGHDT and YYEEEE. J gave up 0 bases and V 3 bases, and 10 bases lay outside the gene matches.

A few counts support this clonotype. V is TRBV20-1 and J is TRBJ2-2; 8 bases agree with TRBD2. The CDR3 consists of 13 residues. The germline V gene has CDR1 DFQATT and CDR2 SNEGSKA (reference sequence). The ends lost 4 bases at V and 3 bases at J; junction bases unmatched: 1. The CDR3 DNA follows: TGCAGTGCTATGCGGGGGGACACCGGGGAGCTGTTTTTT. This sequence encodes CSAMRGDTGELFF.

The CDR3 bases are TGTGCCAGCAGCCAAACCGGGACCCATCTGTCCAATGAGCAGTTCTTC. As protein: CASSQTGTHLSNEQFF. The V call is TRBV3-1, the J call TRBJ2-1; possibly TRBD1 or TRBD2 for D (5 bases each). Germline assignment: CDR1 LGHDT and CDR2 YNNKEL (reference sequence). The CDR3 is made up of 16 amino acids. Trimming stripped 2 bases from V and 6 bases from J, with 17 bases between.

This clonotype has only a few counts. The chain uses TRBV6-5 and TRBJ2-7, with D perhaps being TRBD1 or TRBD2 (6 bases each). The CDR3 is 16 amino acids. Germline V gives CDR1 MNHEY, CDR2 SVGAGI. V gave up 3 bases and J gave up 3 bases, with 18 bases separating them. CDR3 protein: CASSYYRGQTLYEQYF. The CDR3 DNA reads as TGTGCCAGCAGTTATTACCGGGGGCAGACCCTCTACGAGCAGTACTTC.

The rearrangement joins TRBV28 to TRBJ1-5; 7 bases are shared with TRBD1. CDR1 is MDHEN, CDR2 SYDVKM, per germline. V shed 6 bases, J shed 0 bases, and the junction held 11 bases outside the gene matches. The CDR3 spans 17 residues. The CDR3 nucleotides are TGTGCCAGCAGAGAACACAGGGGAACCCTTAGCAATCAGCCCCAGCATTTT. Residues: CASREHRGTLSNQPQHF.

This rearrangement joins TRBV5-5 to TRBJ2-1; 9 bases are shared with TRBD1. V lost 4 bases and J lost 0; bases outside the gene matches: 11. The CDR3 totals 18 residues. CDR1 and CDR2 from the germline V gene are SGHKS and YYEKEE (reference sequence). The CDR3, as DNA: TGTGCCAGCAGCAGCGGGACAGGGCCAAGGGGCTCCTACAATGAGCAGTTCTTC. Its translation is CASSSGTGPRGSYNEQFF.

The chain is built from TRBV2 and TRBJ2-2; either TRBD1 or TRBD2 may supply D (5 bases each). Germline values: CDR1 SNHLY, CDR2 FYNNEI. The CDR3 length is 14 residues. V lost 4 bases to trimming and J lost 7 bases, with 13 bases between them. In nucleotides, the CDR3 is TGTGCCAGCAGTGTGATCCAGGGAGTCGGGGAGCTGTTTTTT. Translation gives CASSVIQGVGELFF.

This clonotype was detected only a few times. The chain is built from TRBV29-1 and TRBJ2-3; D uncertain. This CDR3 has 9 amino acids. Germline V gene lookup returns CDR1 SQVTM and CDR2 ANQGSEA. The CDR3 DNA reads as TGCGCCTCCGCCCATACGCAGTATTTT. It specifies CASAHTQYF.